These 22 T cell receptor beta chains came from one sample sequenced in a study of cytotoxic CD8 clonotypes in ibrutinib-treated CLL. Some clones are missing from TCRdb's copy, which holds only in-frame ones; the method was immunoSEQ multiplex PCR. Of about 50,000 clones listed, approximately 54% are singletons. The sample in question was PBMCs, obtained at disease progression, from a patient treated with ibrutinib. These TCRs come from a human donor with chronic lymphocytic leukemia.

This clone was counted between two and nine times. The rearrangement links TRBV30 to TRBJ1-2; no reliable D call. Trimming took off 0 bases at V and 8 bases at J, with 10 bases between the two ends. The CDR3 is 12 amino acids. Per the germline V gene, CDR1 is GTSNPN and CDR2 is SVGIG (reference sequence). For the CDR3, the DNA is TGTGCCTGGAGTGTACAAAGACGCGGCTACACCTTC. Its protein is CAWSVQRRGYTF. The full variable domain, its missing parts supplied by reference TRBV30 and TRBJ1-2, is SQTIHQWPATLVQPVGSPLSLECTVEGTSNPNLYWYRQAAGRGLQLLFYSVGIGQISSEVPQNLSASRPQDRQFILSSKKLLLSDSGFYLCAWSVQRRGYTFGSGTRLTVV.

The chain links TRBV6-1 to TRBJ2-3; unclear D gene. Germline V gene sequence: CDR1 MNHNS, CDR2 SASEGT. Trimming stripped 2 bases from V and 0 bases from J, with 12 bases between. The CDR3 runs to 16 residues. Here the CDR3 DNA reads TGTGCCAGCAGTGAACTTCTGGCCAGTAGCACAGATACGCAGTATTTT. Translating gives CASSELLASSTDTQYF.

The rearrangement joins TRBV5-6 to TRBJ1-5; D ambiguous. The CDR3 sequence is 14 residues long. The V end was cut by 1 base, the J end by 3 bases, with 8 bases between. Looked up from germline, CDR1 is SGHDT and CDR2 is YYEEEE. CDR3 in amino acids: CASSLFFSNQPQHF. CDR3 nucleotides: TGTGCCAGCAGCTTGTTTTTTTCCAATCAGCCCCAGCATTTT.

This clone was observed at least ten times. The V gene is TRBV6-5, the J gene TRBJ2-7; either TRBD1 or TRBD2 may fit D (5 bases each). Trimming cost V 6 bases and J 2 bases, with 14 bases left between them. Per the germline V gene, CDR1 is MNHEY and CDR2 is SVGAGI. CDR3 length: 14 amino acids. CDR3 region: CASRPGPTTYEQYF. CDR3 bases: TGTGCCAGCAGGCCGGGACCGACAACCTACGAGCAGTACTTC.

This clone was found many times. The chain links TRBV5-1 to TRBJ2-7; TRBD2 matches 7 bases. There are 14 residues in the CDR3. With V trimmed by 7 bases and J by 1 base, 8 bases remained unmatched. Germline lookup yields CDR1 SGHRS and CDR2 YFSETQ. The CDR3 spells CASAGTMTSYEQYF. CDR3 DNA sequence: TGCGCCAGCGCCGGGACTATGACGTCCTACGAGCAGTACTTC.

CDR3 in DNA: TGTGCCAGTATGTCAGGGTACGATCAGCCCCAGCATTTT. Translation: CASMSGYDQPQHF. The V gene is TRBV19, the J gene TRBJ1-5, with D possibly matching TRBD1 (5 bases). Trimming cost V 7 bases and J 5 bases, with 12 bases left between them. This CDR3 spans 13 amino acids. Germline assignment: CDR1 LNHDA and CDR2 SQIVND (reference sequence).

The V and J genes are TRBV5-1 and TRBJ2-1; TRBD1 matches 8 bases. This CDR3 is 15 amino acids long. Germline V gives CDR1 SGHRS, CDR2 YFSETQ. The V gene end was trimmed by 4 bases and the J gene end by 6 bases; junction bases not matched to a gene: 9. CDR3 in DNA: TGCGCCAGCAGCCCCCGGACAGGGCAGTTCAATGAGCAGTTCTTC. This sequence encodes CASSPRTGQFNEQFF.

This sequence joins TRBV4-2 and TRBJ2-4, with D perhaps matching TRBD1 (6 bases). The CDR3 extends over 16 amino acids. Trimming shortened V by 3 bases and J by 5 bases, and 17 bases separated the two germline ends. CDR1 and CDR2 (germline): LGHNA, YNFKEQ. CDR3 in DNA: TGTGCCAGCAGCCACCTGCTGGTAACAGGGCAAAACATTCAGTACTTC. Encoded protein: CASSHLLVTGQNIQYF.

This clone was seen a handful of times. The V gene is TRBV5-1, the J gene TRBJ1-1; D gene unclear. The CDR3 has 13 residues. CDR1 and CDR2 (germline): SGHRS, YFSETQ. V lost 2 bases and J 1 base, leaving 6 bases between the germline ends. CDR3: CASSFLPNTEAFF. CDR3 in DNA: TGCGCCAGCAGCTTCCTTCCGAACACTGAAGCTTTCTTT.

The CDR3 region has the DNA TGCGCCAGCAGCCAAGCTCCCAGGGTGGGGATCTCTGGAAACACCATATATTTT. Translated: CASSQAPRVGISGNTIYF. The chain couples TRBV4-1 to TRBJ1-3; maybe TRBD1 (5 bases). The V end lost 1 base, the J end lost 0 bases, and 16 bases lay between the germline ends. The germline V gene has CDR1 MGHRA and CDR2 YSYEKL. The CDR3 has 18 residues.

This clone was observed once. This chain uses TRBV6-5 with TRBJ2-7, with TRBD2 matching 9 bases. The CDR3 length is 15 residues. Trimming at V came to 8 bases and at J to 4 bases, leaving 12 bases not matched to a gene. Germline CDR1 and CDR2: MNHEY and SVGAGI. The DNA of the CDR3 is TGTGCCAGCGGATTAACTAGCGGGTCCCGGTACGAGCAGTACTTC. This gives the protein CASGLTSGSRYEQYF.

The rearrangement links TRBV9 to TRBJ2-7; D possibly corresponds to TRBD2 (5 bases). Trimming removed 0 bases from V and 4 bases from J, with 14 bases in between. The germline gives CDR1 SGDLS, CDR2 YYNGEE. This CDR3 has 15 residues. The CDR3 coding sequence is TGTGCCAGCAGCGTAGCGAGGACTTCTACTTACGAGCAGTACTTC. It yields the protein CASSVARTSTYEQYF.

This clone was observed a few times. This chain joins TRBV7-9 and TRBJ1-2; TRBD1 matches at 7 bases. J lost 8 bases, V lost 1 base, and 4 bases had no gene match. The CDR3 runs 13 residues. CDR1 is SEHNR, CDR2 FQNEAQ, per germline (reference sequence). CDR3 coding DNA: TGTGCCAGCAGCTTAGAGGGGGCGATGGGCTACACCTTC. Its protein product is CASSLEGAMGYTF.

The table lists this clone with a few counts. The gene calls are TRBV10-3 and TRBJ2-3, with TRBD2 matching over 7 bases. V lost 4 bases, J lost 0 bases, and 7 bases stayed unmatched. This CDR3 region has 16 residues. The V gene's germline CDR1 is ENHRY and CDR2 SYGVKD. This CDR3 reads CAISAWLAESTDTQYF. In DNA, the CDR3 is TGTGCCATCAGTGCTTGGCTAGCGGAGAGCACAGATACGCAGTATTTT.

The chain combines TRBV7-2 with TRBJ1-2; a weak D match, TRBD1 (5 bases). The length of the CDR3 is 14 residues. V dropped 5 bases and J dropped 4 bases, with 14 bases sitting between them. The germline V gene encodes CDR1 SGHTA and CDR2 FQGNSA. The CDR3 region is CASSHNQGAYGYTF. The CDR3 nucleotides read TGTGCCAGCAGCCATAATCAGGGAGCCTATGGCTACACCTTC.

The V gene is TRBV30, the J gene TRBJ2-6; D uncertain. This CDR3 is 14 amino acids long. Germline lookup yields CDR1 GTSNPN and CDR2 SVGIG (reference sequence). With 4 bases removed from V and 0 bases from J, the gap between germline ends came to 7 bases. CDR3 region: CAWTSISGANVLTF. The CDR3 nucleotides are TGTGCCTGGACTTCAATCTCTGGGGCCAACGTCCTGACTTTC.

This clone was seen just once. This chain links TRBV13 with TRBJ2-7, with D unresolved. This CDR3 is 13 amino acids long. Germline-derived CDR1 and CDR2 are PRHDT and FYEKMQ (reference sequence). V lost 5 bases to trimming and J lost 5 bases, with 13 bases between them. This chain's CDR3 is CASSQEAQDEQYF. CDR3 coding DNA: TGTGCCAGCAGCCAAGAGGCCCAAGACGAGCAGTACTTC.

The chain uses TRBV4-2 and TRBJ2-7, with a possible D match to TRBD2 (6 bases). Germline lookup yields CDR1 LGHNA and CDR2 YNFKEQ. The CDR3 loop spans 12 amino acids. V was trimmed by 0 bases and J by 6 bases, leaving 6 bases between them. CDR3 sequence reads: CASSQEGGEQYF. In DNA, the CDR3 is TGTGCCAGCAGCCAAGAGGGGGGCGAGCAGTACTTC.

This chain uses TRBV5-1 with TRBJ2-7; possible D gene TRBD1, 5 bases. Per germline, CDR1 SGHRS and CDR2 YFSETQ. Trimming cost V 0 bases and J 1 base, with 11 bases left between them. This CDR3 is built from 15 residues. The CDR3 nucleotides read TGCGCCAGCAGCTTGGGAGACAGCCTTTCCTACGAGCAGTACTTC. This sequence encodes CASSLGDSLSYEQYF.

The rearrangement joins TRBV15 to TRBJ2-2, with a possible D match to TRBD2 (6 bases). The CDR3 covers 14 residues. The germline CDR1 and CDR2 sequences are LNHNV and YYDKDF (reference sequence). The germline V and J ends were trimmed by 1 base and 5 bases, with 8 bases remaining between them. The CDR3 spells CATSRVRGTGELFF. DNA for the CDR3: TGTGCCACCAGCAGAGTCCGGGGGACCGGGGAGCTGTTTTTT.

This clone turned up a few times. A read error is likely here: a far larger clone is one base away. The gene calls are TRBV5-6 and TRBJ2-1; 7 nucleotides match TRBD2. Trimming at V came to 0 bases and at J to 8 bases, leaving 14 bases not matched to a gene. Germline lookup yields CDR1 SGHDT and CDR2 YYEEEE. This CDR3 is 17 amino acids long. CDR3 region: CASSLATSGKHEDEQFF. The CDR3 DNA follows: TGTGCCAGCAGCTTGGCCACCAGCGGGAAACACGAGGATGAGCAGTTCTTC.

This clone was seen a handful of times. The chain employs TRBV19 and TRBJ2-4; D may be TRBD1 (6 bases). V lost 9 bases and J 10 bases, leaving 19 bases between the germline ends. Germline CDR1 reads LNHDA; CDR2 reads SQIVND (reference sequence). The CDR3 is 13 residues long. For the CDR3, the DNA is TGTGCCAGCAAGACAGGCCCTTCAGGGATTCAGTACTTC. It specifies CASKTGPSGIQYF.